This T cell receptor (beta chain) is from a study of cytomegalovirus exposure and HLA in healthy donors. Study-level results: In a later analysis, donors in an Asian-associated ancestry cluster reportedly had fewer N-insertions in productive TCRs than the cohort mean. As confirmed in vitro, three CMV-associated chains were specific for CMV antigens. It was approximately 160 TCR beta chains that were listed as cytomegalovirus-associated.

A multiplex PCR was run with 60 Vbeta primers and 13 Jbeta primers. Generated by immunoSEQ multiplex PCR, the TCRdb table keeps only in-frame clones and is missing some. Listed are around 58,000 clones; about 9.1% falls within the top ten. Points on this clone: Its specificity is unknown.

The sample consisted of PBMCs. The sequence was obtained from a man aged 45-60 years in good health and CMV-seropositive.

CDR3 DNA: TGTGCCAGCAGCTTACGGGAGAGCACCTACAATGAGCAGTTCTTC. It specifies CASSLRESTYNEQFF. The chain carries TRBV7-9 and TRBJ2-1; tentatively, D is TRBD2 (6 bases). This CDR3 is built from 15 residues. CDR1 SEHNR and CDR2 FQNEAQ come from the germline V gene (reference sequence). Trimming cost V 2 bases and J 2 bases, with 10 bases left between them.